This TCR beta chain is drawn from a study of blood T cell repertoires in COVID-19. Background on the study: Sites in the United States, Italy and Spain provided acute and convalescent COVID-19 samples.

Looked up from germline, CDR1 is SGHRS and CDR2 is YFSETQ. The length of the CDR3 is 13 residues. Deletions cut 3 bases from V and 2 bases from J, with 3 bases between. Original handling: From reference gene primer amplification, estimates of nucleated cell counts were derived. Sequenced by immunoSEQ multiplex PCR; TCRdb stores in-frame clones only, minus some. V and J calls and clone size follow that table, whereas D and trimming were derived from the DNA. The repertoire holds under 250,000 clones, with approximately 83% as singletons. The TCR originated in a man in his fifties or sixties with active or convalescent COVID-19. Sequencing was done on a sample of peripheral blood. The rearrangement links TRBV5-1 to TRBJ2-6, with D uncertain. In nucleotides, the CDR3 is TGCGCCAGCAGCTCTACTGGGGCCAACGTCCTGACTTTC. Translation gives CASSSTGANVLTF.